The present TCR beta chain was sequenced within a study of T-cell memory formation after mild COVID-19. A single record per CDR3 protein comes from TCRdb applying MiXCR to the 5' RACE reads. This table holds some 150,000 distinct CDR3 sequences, roughly 19% found once. CDR3 length: 16 amino acids. Germline CDR1 is MDHEN and CDR2 is SYDVKM. The ends lost 3 bases at V and 4 bases at J; junction bases unmatched: 9. The sequence was collected from an adult woman who had mild COVID-19 (a few samples of this study predate the infection). Cell type and time point are not known. The chain couples TRBV28 to TRBJ2-1, with 7 bases that match TRBD2. Sequenced sample: PBMCs or a T cell subset sorted from them (not recorded which). The CDR3, as DNA: TGTGCCAGCAGTTTGAAAGGCCTAGCGGATTACAATGAGCAGTTCTTC. Translation: CASSLKGLADYNEQFF.